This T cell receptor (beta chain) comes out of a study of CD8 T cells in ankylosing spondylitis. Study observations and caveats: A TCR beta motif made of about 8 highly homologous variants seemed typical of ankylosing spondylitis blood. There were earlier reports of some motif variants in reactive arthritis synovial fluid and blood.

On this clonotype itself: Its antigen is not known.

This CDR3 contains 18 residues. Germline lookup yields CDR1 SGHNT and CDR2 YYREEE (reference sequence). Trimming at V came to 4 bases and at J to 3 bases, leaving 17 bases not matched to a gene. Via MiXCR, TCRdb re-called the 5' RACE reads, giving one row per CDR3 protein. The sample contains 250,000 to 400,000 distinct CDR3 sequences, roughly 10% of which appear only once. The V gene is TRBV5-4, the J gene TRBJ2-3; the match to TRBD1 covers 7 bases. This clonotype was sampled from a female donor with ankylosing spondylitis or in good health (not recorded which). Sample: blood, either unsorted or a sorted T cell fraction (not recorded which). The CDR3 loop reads CASSGGARDRDGTDTQYF. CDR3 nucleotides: TGTGCCAGCAGCGGTGGGGCCAGAGACAGGGATGGGACAGATACGCAGTATTTT.